One T cell receptor (beta chain) is described in this entry. Germline CDR1 LNHDA, CDR2 SQIVND (reference sequence). Deletions cut 7 bases from V and 10 bases from J, with 19 bases between. The CDR3 consists of 13 residues. The sample belongs to a study of radiotherapy plus CTLA-4 blockade in lung cancer. Sequencing used immunoSEQ multiplex PCR; TCRdb keeps in-frame clones, though not all of them. The sample yields 25,000 to 35,000 clones, around 80% seen once. The source material was peripheral blood, sampled from a patient treated with radiotherapy plus ipilimumab. The gene calls are TRBV19 and TRBJ1-1; D is ambiguous. The TCR was taken from a human donor with non-small cell lung cancer who had stable disease on radiotherapy plus ipilimumab. The CDR3 loop is CASTSLREGSAFF. DNA for the CDR3: TGTGCCAGTACGAGTCTTAGGGAAGGGTCAGCTTTCTTT. Full variable domain (remainder filled in from reference TRBV19 and TRBJ1-1): DGGITQSPKYLFRKEGQNVTLSCEQNLNHDAMYWYRQDPGQGLRLIYYSQIVNDFQKGDIAEGYSVSREKKESFPLTVTSAQKNPTAFYLCASTSLREGSAFFGQGTRLTVV.